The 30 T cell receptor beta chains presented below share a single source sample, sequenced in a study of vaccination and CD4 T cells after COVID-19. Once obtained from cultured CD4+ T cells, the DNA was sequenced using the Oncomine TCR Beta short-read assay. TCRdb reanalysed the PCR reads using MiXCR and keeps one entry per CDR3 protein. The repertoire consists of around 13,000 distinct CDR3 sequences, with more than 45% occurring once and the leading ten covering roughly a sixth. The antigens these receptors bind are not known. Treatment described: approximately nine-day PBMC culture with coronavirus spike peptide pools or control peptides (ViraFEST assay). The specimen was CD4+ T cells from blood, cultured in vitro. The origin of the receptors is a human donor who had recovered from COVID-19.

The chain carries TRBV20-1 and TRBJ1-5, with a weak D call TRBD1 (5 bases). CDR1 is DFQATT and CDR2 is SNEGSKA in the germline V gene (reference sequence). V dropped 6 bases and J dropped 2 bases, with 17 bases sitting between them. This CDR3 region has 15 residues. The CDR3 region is CSATGRGVGNQPQHF. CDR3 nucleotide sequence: TGCAGTGCCACAGGACGAGGGGTCGGCAATCAGCCCCAGCATTTT.

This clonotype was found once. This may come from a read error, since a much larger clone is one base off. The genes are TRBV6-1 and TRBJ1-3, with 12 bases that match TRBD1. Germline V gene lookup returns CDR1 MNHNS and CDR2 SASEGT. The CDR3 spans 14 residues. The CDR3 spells CASTGTGGGNTTYF. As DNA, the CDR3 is TGTGCCAGCACCGGGACAGGGGGCGGAAACACCACATATTTT.

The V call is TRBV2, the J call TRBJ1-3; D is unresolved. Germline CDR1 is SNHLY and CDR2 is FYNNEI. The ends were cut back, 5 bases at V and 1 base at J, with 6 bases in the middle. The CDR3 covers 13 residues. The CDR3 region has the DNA TGTGCCAGCAGTTTGGGGTCTGGAAACACCATATATTTT. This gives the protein CASSLGSGNTIYF. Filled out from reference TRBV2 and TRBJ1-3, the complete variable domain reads EPEVTQTPSHQVTQMGQEVILRCVPISNHLYFYWYRQILGQKVEFLVSFYNNEISEKSEIFDDQFSVERPDGSNFTLKIRSTKLEDSAMYFCASSLGSGNTIYFGEGSWLTVV.

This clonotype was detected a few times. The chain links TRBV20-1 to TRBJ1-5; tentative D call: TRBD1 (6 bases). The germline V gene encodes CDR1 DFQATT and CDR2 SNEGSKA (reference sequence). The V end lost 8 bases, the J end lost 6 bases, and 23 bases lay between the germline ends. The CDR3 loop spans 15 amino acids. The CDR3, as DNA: TGCAGTTTGACTTCCGGGACAACGCCCCGTCAGCCCCAGCATTTT. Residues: CSLTSGTTPRQPQHF.

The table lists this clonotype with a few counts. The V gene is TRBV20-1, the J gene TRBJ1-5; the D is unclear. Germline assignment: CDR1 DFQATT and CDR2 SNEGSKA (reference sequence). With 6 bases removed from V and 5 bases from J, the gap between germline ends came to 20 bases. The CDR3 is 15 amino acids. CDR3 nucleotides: TGCAGTGCGCCAACCCTAGGAGGGCCTGATCAGCCCCAGCATTTT. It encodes CSAPTLGGPDQPQHF.

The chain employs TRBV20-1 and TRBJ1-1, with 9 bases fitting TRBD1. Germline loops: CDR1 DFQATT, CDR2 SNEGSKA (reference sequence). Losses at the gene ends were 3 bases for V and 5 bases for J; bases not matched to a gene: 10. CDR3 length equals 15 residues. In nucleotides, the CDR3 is TGCAGTGCTAGTAATCCTACAGGGGGCGATACTGAAGCTTTCTTT. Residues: CSASNPTGGDTEAFF.

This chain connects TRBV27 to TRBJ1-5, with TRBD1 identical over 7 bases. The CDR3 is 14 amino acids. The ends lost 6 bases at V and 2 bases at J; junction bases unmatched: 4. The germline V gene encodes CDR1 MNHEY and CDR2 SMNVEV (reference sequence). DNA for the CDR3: TGTGCCAGCAGCATAACAGGGGGCAATCAGCCCCAGCATTTT. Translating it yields CASSITGGNQPQHF.

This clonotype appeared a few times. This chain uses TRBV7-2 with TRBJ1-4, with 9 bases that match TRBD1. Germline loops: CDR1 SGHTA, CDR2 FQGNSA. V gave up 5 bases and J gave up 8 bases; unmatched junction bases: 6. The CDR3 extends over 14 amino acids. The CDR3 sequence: CASSDLGQGEKLFF. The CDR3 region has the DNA TGTGCCAGCAGCGATTTAGGACAGGGGGAAAAACTGTTTTTT.

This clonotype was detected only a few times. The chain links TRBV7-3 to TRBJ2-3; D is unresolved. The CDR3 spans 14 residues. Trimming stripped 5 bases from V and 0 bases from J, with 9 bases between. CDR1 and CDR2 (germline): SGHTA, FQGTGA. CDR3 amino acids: CASSLDPSTDTQYF. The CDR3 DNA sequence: TGTGCCAGCAGCCTCGACCCAAGCACAGATACGCAGTATTTT.

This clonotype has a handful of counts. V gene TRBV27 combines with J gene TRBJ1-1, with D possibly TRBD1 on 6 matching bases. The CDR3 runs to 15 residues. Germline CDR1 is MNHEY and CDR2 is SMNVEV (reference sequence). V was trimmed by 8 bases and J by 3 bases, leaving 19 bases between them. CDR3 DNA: TGTGCCAGCGAAGCAAGAACAGGGAAGGACACTGAAGCTTTCTTT. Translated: CASEARTGKDTEAFF.

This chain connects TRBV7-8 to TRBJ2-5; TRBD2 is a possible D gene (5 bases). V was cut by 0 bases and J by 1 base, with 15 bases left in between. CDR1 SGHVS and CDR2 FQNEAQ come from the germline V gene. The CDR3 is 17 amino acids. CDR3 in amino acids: CASSLAASPFIQETQYF. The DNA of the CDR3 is TGTGCCAGCAGCTTAGCGGCTAGCCCATTTATCCAAGAGACCCAGTACTTC.

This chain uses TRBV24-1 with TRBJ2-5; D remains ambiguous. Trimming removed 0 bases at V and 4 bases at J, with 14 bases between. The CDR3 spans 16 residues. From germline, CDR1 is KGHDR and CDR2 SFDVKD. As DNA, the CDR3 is TGTGCCACCAGTGATTTGACGTTGGGCAGCCGAGAGACCCAGTACTTC. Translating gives CATSDLTLGSRETQYF.

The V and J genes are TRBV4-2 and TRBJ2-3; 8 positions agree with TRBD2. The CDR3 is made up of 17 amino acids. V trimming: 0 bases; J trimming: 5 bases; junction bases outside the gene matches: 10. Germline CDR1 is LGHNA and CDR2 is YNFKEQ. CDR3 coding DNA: TGTGCCAGCAGCCAAGAAGGGACTAGTTTTGGTGGAGATACGCAGTATTTT. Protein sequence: CASSQEGTSFGGDTQYF.

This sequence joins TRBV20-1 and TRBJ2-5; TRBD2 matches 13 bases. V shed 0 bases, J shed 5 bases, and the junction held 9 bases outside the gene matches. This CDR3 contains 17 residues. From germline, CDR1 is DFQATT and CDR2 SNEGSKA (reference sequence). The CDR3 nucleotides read TGCAGTGCTAGAGATTGGACTAGCGGGAGTGATGTGGAGACCCAGTACTTC. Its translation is CSARDWTSGSDVETQYF.

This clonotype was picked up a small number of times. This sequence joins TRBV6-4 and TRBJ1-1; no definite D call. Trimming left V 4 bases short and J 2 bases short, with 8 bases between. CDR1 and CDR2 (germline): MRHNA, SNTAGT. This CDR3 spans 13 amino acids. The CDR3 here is CASSVRTNTEAFF. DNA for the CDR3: TGTGCCAGCAGTGTTCGCACCAACACTGAAGCTTTCTTT.

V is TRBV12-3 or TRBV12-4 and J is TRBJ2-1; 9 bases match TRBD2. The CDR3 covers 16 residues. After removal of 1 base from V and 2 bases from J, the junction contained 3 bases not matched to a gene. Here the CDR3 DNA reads TGTGCCAGCAGTTTAGGTAGCGGGAGAACCTACAATGAGCAGTTCTTC. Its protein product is CASSLGSGRTYNEQFF.

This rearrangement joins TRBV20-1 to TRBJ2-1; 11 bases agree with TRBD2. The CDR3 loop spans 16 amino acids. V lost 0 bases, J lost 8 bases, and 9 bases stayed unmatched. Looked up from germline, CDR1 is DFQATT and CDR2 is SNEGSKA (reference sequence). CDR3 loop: CSAREPGTSGSYEQFF. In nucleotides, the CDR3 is TGCAGTGCTAGAGAACCCGGGACTAGCGGCTCCTATGAGCAGTTCTTC.

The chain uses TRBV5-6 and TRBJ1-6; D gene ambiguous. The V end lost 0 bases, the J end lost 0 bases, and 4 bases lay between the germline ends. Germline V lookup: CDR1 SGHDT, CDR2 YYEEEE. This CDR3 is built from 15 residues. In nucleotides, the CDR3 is TGTGCCAGCAGCTTGGTGAGCTCCTATAATTCACCCCTCCACTTT. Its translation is CASSLVSSYNSPLHF.

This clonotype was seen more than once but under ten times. CDR3 DNA sequence: TGTGCCAGCAGCTTCGGCGGGAGTGGGGCAGATACGCAGTATTTT. Its protein product is CASSFGGSGADTQYF. The chain couples TRBV7-2 to TRBJ2-3, with 7 bases matching TRBD2. V shed 3 bases, J shed 4 bases, and the junction held 7 bases outside the gene matches. Germline loops: CDR1 SGHTA, CDR2 FQGNSA. The length of the CDR3 is 15 residues.

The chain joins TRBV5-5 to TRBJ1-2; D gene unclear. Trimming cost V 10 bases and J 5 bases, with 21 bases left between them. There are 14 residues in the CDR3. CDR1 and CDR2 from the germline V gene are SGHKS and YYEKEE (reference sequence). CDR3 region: CAGRWSSGPYGYTF. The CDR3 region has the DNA TGTGCCGGCCGCTGGTCGTCGGGCCCGTATGGCTACACCTTC. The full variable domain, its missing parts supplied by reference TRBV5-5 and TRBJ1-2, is DAGVTQSPTHLIKTRGQQVTLRCSPISGHKSVSWYQQVLGQGPQFIFQYYEKEERGRGNFPDRFSARQFPNYSSELNVNALLLGDSALYLCAGRWSSGPYGYTFGSGTRLTVV.

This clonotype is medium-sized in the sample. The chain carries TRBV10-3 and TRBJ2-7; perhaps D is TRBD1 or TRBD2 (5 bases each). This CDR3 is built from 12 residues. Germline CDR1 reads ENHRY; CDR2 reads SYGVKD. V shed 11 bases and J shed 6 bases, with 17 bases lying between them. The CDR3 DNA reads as TGTGCCGCCCAGAGGGGTTTAGGCGAGCAGTACTTC. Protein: CAAQRGLGEQYF.

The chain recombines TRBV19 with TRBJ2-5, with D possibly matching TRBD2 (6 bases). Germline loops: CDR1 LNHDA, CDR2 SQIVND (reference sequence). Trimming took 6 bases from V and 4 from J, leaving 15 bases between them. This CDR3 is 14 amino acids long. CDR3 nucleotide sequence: TGTGCCAGTAGCGGGAGAAGGTTTGGAGAGACCCAGTACTTC. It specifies CASSGRRFGETQYF.

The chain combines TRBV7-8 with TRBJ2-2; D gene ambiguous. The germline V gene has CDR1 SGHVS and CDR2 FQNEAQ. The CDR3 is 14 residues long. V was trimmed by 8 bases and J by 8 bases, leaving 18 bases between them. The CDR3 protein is CASGAQNSPGELFF. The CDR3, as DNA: TGTGCCAGCGGAGCCCAAAACTCCCCTGGGGAGCTGTTTTTT.

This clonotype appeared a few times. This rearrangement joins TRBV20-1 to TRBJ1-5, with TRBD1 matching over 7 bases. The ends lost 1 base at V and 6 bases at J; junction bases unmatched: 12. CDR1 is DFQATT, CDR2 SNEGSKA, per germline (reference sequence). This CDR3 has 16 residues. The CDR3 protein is CSARVSNDRDGQPQHF. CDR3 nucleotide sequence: TGCAGTGCTAGAGTCTCAAATGACAGGGACGGTCAGCCCCAGCATTTT.

The CDR3 is CASSETVQGIGNQPQHF. The CDR3 DNA sequence: TGTGCCAGCAGTGAAACGGTTCAGGGTATTGGCAATCAGCCCCAGCATTTT. V is TRBV6-1 and J is TRBJ1-5, with D tentatively TRBD1 (5 bases). Trimming removed 2 bases at V and 2 bases at J, with 16 bases between. Germline CDR1 and CDR2: MNHNS and SASEGT. This CDR3 region has 17 residues.

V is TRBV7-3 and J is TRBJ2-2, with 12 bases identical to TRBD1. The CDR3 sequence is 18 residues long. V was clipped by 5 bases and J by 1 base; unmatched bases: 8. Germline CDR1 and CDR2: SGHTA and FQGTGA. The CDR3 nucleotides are TGTGCCAGCAGCATCGGGACAGGGGGCATTAAGAACACCGGGGAGCTGTTTTTT. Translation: CASSIGTGGIKNTGELFF.

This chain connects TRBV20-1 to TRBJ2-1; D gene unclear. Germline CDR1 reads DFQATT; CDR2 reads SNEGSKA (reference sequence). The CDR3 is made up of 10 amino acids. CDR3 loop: CSVWNNEQFF. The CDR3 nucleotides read TGCAGCGTGTGGAACAATGAGCAGTTCTTC.

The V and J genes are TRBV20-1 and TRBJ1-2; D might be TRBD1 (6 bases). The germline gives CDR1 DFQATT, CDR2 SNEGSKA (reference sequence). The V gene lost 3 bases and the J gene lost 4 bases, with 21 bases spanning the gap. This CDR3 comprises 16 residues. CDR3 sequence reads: CSARSPWGGYSYGYTF. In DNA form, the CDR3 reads TGCAGTGCTAGGTCCCCCTGGGGGGGCTATTCCTATGGCTACACCTTC.

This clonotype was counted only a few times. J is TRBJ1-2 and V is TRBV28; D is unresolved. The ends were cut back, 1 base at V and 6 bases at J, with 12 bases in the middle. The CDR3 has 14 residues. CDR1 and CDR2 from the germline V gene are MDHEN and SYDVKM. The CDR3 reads CASSLFPGMNGYTF. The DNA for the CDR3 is TGTGCCAGCAGTTTATTCCCCGGAATGAATGGCTACACCTTC.

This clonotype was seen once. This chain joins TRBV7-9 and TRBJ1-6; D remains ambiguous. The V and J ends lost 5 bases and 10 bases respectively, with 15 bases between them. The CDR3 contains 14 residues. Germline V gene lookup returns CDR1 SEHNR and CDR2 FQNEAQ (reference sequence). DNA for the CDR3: TGTGCCAGCAGCCCCGGGAACCTGGGGTCACCCCTCCACTTT. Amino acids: CASSPGNLGSPLHF. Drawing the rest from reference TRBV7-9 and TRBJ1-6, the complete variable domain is DTGVSQNPRHKITKRGQNVTFRCDPISEHNRLYWYRQTLGQGPEFLTYFQNEAQLEKSRLLSDRFSAERPKGSFSTLEIQRTEQGDSAMYLCASSPGNLGSPLHFGNGTRLTVT.